These 9 T cell receptor beta chains share one sample of origin, sequenced in a study of Graves' ophthalmopathy and Graves' hyperthyroidism. The sequenced template was RNA, covering the TCR beta CDR3 region. In the first round, RT-PCR was carried out with HTBI primers, and a multiplex PCR formed the second round. TCRdb called the multiplex PCR reads again in MiXCR, with one record for every CDR3 protein. The data show about 640,000 distinct CDR3 sequences, roughly 41% seen once. The sample comprised peripheral blood. These receptors were collected from an adult man with Graves' ophthalmopathy.

The V and J genes are TRBV6-2 or TRBV6-3 and TRBJ1-1; D is possibly TRBD1 (6 bases). Trimming took 11 bases from V and 5 from J, leaving 15 bases between them. Germline values: CDR1 MNHEY, CDR2 SVGEGT. The CDR3 totals 12 residues. This CDR3 reads CAVGHLKTEAFF. CDR3 bases: TGTGCCGTGGGACATCTAAAAACTGAAGCTTTCTTT.

The rearrangement uses TRBV10-3 and TRBJ2-1; 11 nucleotides line up with TRBD2. Per the germline V gene, CDR1 is ENHRY and CDR2 is SYGVKD. The V segment lost 4 bases and the J segment 5 bases; nucleotides outside the gene matches: 10. CDR3 length: 17 amino acids. As DNA, the CDR3 is TGTGCCATCAGTGCCACCTCAACTAGCGGGGGCCACAATGAGCAGTTCTTC. It specifies CAISATSTSGGHNEQFF.

The rearrangement uses TRBV30 and TRBJ2-6; D perhaps matches TRBD1 (5 bases). V was shortened by 5 bases and J by 0 bases, with 11 bases between the two germline ends. The CDR3 runs to 15 residues. Germline CDR1 reads GTSNPN; CDR2 reads SVGIG (reference sequence). The CDR3 coding sequence is TGTGCCTGGGGGGCGGTGAGCTCTGGGGCCAACGTCCTGACTTTC. Translation gives CAWGAVSSGANVLTF.

With regard to this clonotype: Since a much larger clone is just one base distant, this may be a read error. The V gene is TRBV9, the J gene TRBJ2-5, with D perhaps being TRBD1 or TRBD2 (5 bases each). V lost 2 bases and J lost 6, with 14 bases in between. Germline V CDR1 and CDR2: SGDLS, YYNGEE. The CDR3 sequence is 14 residues long. Written as DNA, the CDR3 is TGTGCCAGCAGCGTCGGGGCTAGAGGGAAGACCCAGTACTTC. Translating gives CASSVGARGKTQYF.

The chain carries TRBV7-9 and TRBJ2-5, with 14 bases matching TRBD2. The V gene's germline CDR1 is SEHNR and CDR2 FQNEAQ (reference sequence). J gave up 0 bases and V 5 bases, and 17 bases lay outside the gene matches. The CDR3 is 21 residues long. The CDR3 sequence is CASSQEGGGTSGGPDQETQYF. For the CDR3, the DNA is TGTGCCAGCAGCCAAGAAGGCGGGGGGACTAGCGGGGGCCCGGACCAAGAGACCCAGTACTTC.

There are many counts of this clonotype. The rearrangement uses TRBV19 and TRBJ2-7, with 8 positions matching TRBD1. V trimming: 4 bases; J trimming: 6 bases; junction bases outside the gene matches: 5. The germline V gene encodes CDR1 LNHDA and CDR2 SQIVND (reference sequence). The CDR3 extends over 13 amino acids. The CDR3 sequence: CASSKTGEFEQYF. For the CDR3, the DNA is TGTGCCAGTAGTAAGACAGGGGAGTTCGAGCAGTACTTC.

This clonotype was detected many times. The gene calls are TRBV19 and TRBJ1-6; D remains unclear. Looked up from germline, CDR1 is LNHDA and CDR2 is SQIVND (reference sequence). The CDR3 runs to 15 residues. V lost 3 bases and J lost 7, with 13 bases in between. The CDR3 region has the DNA TGTGCCAGTAGTATTGAAGTCTTTGGGAATTCACCCCTCCACTTT. This encodes CASSIEVFGNSPLHF.

This clonotype was recorded a few times. This chain links TRBV12-3 or TRBV12-4 with TRBJ2-7; TRBD1 might be the D (5 bases). V lost 2 bases and J 7 bases, leaving 12 bases between the germline ends. The CDR3 loop spans 13 amino acids. For the CDR3, the DNA is TGTGCCAGCAGTTTAAACAGGAAGGCAGAGCAGTACTTC. It codes for CASSLNRKAEQYF.

Comments on this clonotype: This could be a read error, since a much larger clone is one nucleotide away. The rearrangement uses TRBV12-5 and TRBJ2-5; D is unresolved. The CDR3 is 10 residues long. Germline V gene sequence: CDR1 LGHNT, CDR2 FRNRAP. This chain's CDR3 is CVALLRTQCF. The CDR3 nucleotides are TGTGTCGCACTCTTGCGGACCCAGTGCTTC.